The rows below give T cell receptor beta chains drawn from one sample of a study of blood T cell repertoires in COVID-19. TCRdb's table, derived via immunoSEQ multiplex PCR, lists solely in-frame clones and lacks some. The sample includes over 250,000 clones, more than 80% seen only once; the top ten take roughly 2.5%. The sample consisted of PBMCs or T cells enriched from blood (not recorded which). Receptor source: a young woman who had recovered from COVID-19. Each CDR3 is given with its conserved first and last residue. The D gene is left open where the match is weak. A clone size is listed for some rows: how often the clone was seen (once, few, many), or a class if it is expanded.

>NA|TRBJ1-2|NA|TRBV10-1
TGCGCCAGCAGTAACGGACAGTACTATGGCTACACCTTC
CASSNGQYYGYTF
>NA|TRBJ1-1|NA|TRBV6-5
TGTGCCAGCAGCAGATTAAACACTGAAGCTTTCTTT
CASSRLNTEAFF
>NA|TRBJ2-2|NA|TRBV27
TGTGCCAGCAGTTTAGTTGCAGGGAACACCGGGGAGCTGTTTTTT
CASSLVAGNTGELFF
>TRBD1|TRBJ2-2|NA|TRBV19
TGTGCCAGTAGCCTCGTGGGCAGGGGGCTCACCGGGGAGCTGTTTTTT
CASSLVGRGLTGELFF
>NA|TRBJ2-7|NA|TRBV28
TGTGCCAGCTGCCCCAGGGTGGCTGTGTACGAGCAGTACTTC
CASCPRVAVYEQYF
>NA|TRBJ2-1|NA|TRBV3-1/TRBV3-2
TGTGCCAGCACCGGAGAGACTATTGAGCAGTTCTTC
CASTGETIEQFF
>TRBD1|TRBJ2-2|NA|TRBV10-3
TGTGCCATCAAAGGACAGGGAAACACCGGGGAGCTGTTTTTT
CAIKGQGNTGELFF
>NA|TRBJ1-2|NA|TRBV5-8
TGTGCCAGCAGCCTACAGGGCCTCTATGGCTACACCTTC
CASSLQGLYGYTF
>TRBD1|TRBJ2-7|NA|TRBV27
TGTGCCAGCAGCTGGGGACAGAAATACTACGAGCAGTACTTC
CASSWGQKYYEQYF
>NA|TRBJ1-1|NA|TRBV7-3
TGTGCCAGCAGCTTGGAATCAGGGTCCCAGAACACTGAAGCTTTCTTT
CASSLESGSQNTEAFF
>NA|TRBJ2-3|NA|TRBV24-1
TGTGCCACCAGTGATACTAGCTACAGCACAGATACGCAGTATTTT
CATSDTSYSTDTQYF
>NA|TRBJ2-2|NA|TRBV5-1
TGCGCCAGCAGCTTGTCGGAGGGACCCCACGGGGAGCTGTTTTTT
CASSLSEGPHGELFF
>NA|TRBJ2-1|NA|TRBV24-1
TGTGCCACCAGTGATCACACCTCTTACAATGAGCAGTTCTTC
CATSDHTSYNEQFF
>NA|TRBJ2-5|NA|TRBV2
TGTGCCAGCAGTATTTCACTAGCCGGGGTGGGGGATAAAGAGACCCAGTACTTC
CASSISLAGVGDKETQYF
>NA|TRBJ1-2|NA|TRBV28
TGTGCCAGCAGTTTGCCAGGCAGCCCATATGGCTACACCTTC
CASSLPGSPYGYTF
>TRBD2|TRBJ2-5|NA|TRBV10-3
TGTGCCAGGACTAGCGAGGAGACCCAGTACTTC
CARTSEETQYF
>NA|TRBJ2-3|NA|TRBV14
TGTGCCAGCAGCCAAGGATTAGCGGCAACCACAGATACGCAGTATTTT
CASSQGLAATTDTQYF
>TRBD2|TRBJ2-2|few|TRBV6-1
TGTGCCAGCAGTGAAACTAGCGGGGGGGCCGGGGAGCTGTTTTTT
CASSETSGGAGELFF
>TRBD2|TRBJ2-3|NA|TRBV29-1
TGCAGCGTTTCTGGACTAGCGGGGGTCACTACGGTGGCAGATACGCAGTATTTT
CSVSGLAGVTTVADTQYF
>TRBD1|TRBJ1-2|NA|TRBV19
TGTGCCAGTAGCCCGGGACAGGTCTTTGGGGGCTACACCTTC
CASSPGQVFGGYTF
>TRBD2|TRBJ2-5|NA|TRBV11-2
TGTGCCAGCAGCTTAGGGACTAGCGGGTTCACCCAGTACTTC
CASSLGTSGFTQYF
>TRBD2|TRBJ2-5|NA|TRBV7-9
TGTGCCAGCAGCCCTAGACTAGCGGAGGGAGAGACCCAGTACTTC
CASSPRLAEGETQYF
>TRBD1|TRBJ2-7|NA|TRBV7-9
TGTGCCAGCAGCTTAGGACAGGGGGTTTTCTCCTACGAGCAGTACTTC
CASSLGQGVFSYEQYF
>NA|TRBJ1-1|NA|TRBV20-1
TGCAGTGCTAATGAGGGCACTCTCTTT
CSANEGTLF
>NA|TRBJ2-2|NA|TRBV10-3
TGTGCCATCAGTGAGTCCTTAGGCAGGGACACCGGGGAGCTGTTTTTT
CAISESLGRDTGELFF
>TRBD2|TRBJ2-1|once|TRBV5-1
TGCGCCAGCCGGTTGCTAGCGGGGTCGGATGAGCAGTTCTTC
CASRLLAGSDEQFF
>NA|TRBJ2-5|NA|TRBV18
TGTGCCAGCTCAACCGAACAGGGCCGGCAAGAGACCCAGTACTTC
CASSTEQGRQETQYF
>TRBD2|TRBJ2-5|NA|TRBV9
TGTGCCAGCAGCCACGCTGGGACTAGCGGGGTTGGAGAGACCCAGTACTTC
CASSHAGTSGVGETQYF
>NA|TRBJ2-1|NA|TRBV19
TGTGCCAGTAGTACCTGGGCCCCACAGGGAGGGTACAATGAGCAGTTCTTC
CASSTWAPQGGYNEQFF
>NA|TRBJ2-7|NA|TRBV7-9
TGTGCCAGCAGCCCCGGAGGTTTTGGCCACGAGCAGTACTTC
CASSPGGFGHEQYF
>NA|TRBJ2-2|NA|TRBV7-3
TGTGCCAGCAGCTTACTCGGGGGGCCAGTTATAGGCGGGGAGCTGTTTTTT
CASSLLGGPVIGGELFF